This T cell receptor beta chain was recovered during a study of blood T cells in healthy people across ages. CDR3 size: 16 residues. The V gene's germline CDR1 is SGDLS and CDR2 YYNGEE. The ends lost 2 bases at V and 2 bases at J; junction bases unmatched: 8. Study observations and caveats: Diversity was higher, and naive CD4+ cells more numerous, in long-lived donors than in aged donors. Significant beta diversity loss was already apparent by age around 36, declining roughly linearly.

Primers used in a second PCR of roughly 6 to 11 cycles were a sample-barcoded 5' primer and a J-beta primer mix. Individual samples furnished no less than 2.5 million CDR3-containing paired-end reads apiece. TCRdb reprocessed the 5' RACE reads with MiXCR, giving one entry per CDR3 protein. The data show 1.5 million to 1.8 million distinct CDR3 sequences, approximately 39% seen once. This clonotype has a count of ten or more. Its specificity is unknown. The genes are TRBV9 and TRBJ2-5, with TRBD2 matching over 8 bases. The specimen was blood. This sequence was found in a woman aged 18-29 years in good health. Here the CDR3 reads CASSVGPAGAQETQYF. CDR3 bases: TGTGCCAGCAGCGTTGGGCCAGCGGGGGCTCAAGAGACCCAGTACTTC.